The 14 T cell receptor beta chains below all came from one sample that was sequenced in a study of T cells after yellow fever vaccination. Using its own MiXCR run on the 5' RACE reads, TCRdb lists one record per CDR3 protein. The table has some 350,000 distinct CDR3 sequences, under 14% seen once. Sample: PBMCs, taken on the day of the first yellow fever vaccination. These TCRs come from a man between 18 and 35 years old who received the YFV17D yellow fever vaccine.

This clonotype was seen ten or more times. The V call is TRBV6-5, the J call TRBJ2-2, with D possibly called TRBD1 or TRBD2 (5 bases each). CDR1 is MNHEY and CDR2 is SVGAGI in the germline V gene. There are 14 residues in the CDR3. The V gene lost 0 bases and the J gene lost 7 bases, with 9 bases spanning the gap. CDR3 protein: CASSYSRGGGELFF. Written as DNA, the CDR3 is TGTGCCAGCAGTTACTCGAGGGGCGGCGGGGAGCTGTTTTTT.

This chain joins TRBV9 and TRBJ1-4; the D gene is possibly TRBD1 (5 bases). This CDR3 has 14 amino acids. The V end was cut by 0 bases, the J end by 6 bases, with 9 bases between. Per germline, CDR1 SGDLS and CDR2 YYNGEE. CDR3 sequence: CASSVAGLDEKLFF. In DNA form, the CDR3 reads TGTGCCAGCAGCGTAGCAGGGTTGGATGAAAAACTGTTTTTT.

This clonotype has more than one count but fewer than ten. The rearrangement joins TRBV5-1 to TRBJ2-1; 11 nucleotides align to TRBD2. The CDR3 is 16 amino acids. Looked up from germline, CDR1 is SGHRS and CDR2 is YFSETQ. V dropped 4 bases and J dropped 4; count of bases not matched to a gene: 7. CDR3 sequence: CASSPDPSGGYNEQFF. The CDR3 DNA is TGCGCCAGCAGCCCGGATCCTAGCGGGGGGTACAATGAGCAGTTCTTC.

This clonotype has at least ten counts. The rearrangement links TRBV10-3 to TRBJ2-3; D assignment may be TRBD1 or TRBD2 (5 bases each). Germline CDR1 ENHRY, CDR2 SYGVKD. Trimming left V 0 bases short and J 3 bases short, with 16 bases between. The CDR3 consists of 17 residues. CDR3 amino acids: CAISESGTQGLTDTQYF. CDR3 DNA sequence: TGTGCCATCAGTGAGTCTGGGACCCAGGGCTTGACAGATACGCAGTATTTT.

CDR3 DNA sequence: TGTGCCAGCAGTCCCCTGAGAGGGGAAAACTCCTACGAGCAGTACGTC. Translated, it gives CASSPLRGENSYEQYV. The chain recombines TRBV6-1 with TRBJ2-7; the D call may be TRBD1 or TRBD2 (5 bases each). The CDR3 is made up of 16 amino acids. Looked up from germline, CDR1 is MNHNS and CDR2 is SASEGT. Trimming shortened V by 5 bases and J by 0 bases, and 17 bases separated the two germline ends.

This clonotype was observed a few times. V usage is TRBV7-9 and J usage is TRBJ1-1; D remains unclear. V was cut by 2 bases and J by 1 base, with 8 bases left in between. There are 14 residues in the CDR3. CDR1 is SEHNR, CDR2 FQNEAQ, per germline (reference sequence). The CDR3 DNA reads TGTGCCAGCAGCTTATGGAAGGGGAACACTGAAGCTTTCTTT. Protein: CASSLWKGNTEAFF. Full variable domain (outside the CDR3, taken from reference TRBV7-9 and TRBJ1-1): DTGVSQNPRHKITKRGQNVTFRCDPISEHNRLYWYRQTLGQGPEFLTYFQNEAQLEKSRLLSDRFSAERPKGSFSTLEIQRTEQGDSAMYLCASSLWKGNTEAFFGQGTRLTVV.

This clonotype was picked up many times. The V call is TRBV14, the J call TRBJ1-1; maybe TRBD1 (5 bases). Germline-derived CDR1 and CDR2 are SGHDN and FVKESK. Deletions cut 3 bases from V and 5 bases from J, with 19 bases between. CDR3 length: 16 residues. The CDR3 DNA reads TGTGCCAGCAGCCACCTGATCCGGGACGAGTTTACTGAAGCTTTCTTT. This sequence encodes CASSHLIRDEFTEAFF.

This clonotype appeared many times. The V and J genes are TRBV6-5 and TRBJ2-5; D possibly matches TRBD1 or TRBD2 (6 bases each). V was pared by 3 bases and J by 5 bases, with 13 bases between. CDR1 is MNHEY, CDR2 SVGAGI, per germline. The length of the CDR3 is 14 residues. The CDR3 here is CASSYGGGGETQYF. CDR3 in DNA: TGTGCCAGCAGTTATGGAGGAGGGGGGGAGACCCAGTACTTC.

This clonotype came up a few times. This sequence joins TRBV11-2 and TRBJ1-6, with TRBD1 as a possible D gene (5 bases). The germline V and J ends were trimmed by 3 bases and 10 bases, with 16 bases remaining between them. CDR1 and CDR2 from the germline V gene are SGHAT and FQNNGV. The CDR3 totals 15 residues. DNA of the CDR3: TGTGCCAGCAGCTTCTCGACCAGGGAAGGGTCACCCCTCCACTTT. This gives the protein CASSFSTREGSPLHF. The variable domain in full, completed from reference TRBV11-2 and TRBJ1-6, reads EAGVAQSPRYKIIEKRQSVAFWCNPISGHATLYWYQQILGQGPKLLIQFQNNGVVDDSQLPKDRFSAERLKGVDSTLKIQPAKLEDSAVYLCASSFSTREGSPLHFGNGTRLTVT.

This clonotype was observed a few times. The V call is TRBV5-1, the J call TRBJ2-2; D gene ambiguous. This CDR3 contains 15 residues. Germline V gene sequence: CDR1 SGHRS, CDR2 YFSETQ. Trimming left V 2 bases short and J 7 bases short, with 15 bases between. The CDR3: CASSLAPESGGELFF. For the CDR3, the DNA is TGCGCCAGCAGCTTAGCGCCGGAGTCAGGCGGGGAGCTGTTTTTT.

J is TRBJ2-3 and V is TRBV27; possibly TRBD1 or TRBD2 for D (6 bases each). Germline V gene lookup returns CDR1 MNHEY and CDR2 SMNVEV (reference sequence). V lost 7 bases and J lost 6, with 20 bases in between. The CDR3 sequence is 15 residues long. CDR3 residues: CASNLVEGGYDTQYF. Here the CDR3 DNA reads TGTGCCAGCAATTTGGTGGAGGGGGGATACGATACGCAGTATTTT.

V and J are TRBV7-9 and TRBJ1-5; D is ambiguous. V was pared by 5 bases and J by 2 bases, with 7 bases between. Per the germline V gene, CDR1 is SEHNR and CDR2 is FQNEAQ (reference sequence). This CDR3 contains 13 residues. CDR3 residues: CASSTDGNQPQHF. The CDR3 coding sequence is TGTGCCAGCAGCACGGACGGCAATCAGCCCCAGCATTTT.

This clonotype occurred a few times. The gene calls are TRBV6-1 and TRBJ2-5, with D perhaps matching TRBD1 (5 bases). V was clipped by 2 bases and J by 6 bases, with 10 bases between them. The germline gives CDR1 MNHNS, CDR2 SASEGT. The length of the CDR3 is 13 residues. The CDR3 nucleotides are TGTGCCAGCAGTGAACAGGGTGGCCAGACCCAGTACTTC. Encoded protein: CASSEQGGQTQYF.

The table lists this clonotype with a few counts. This sequence joins TRBV15 and TRBJ2-7; a possible D gene is TRBD2 (5 bases). Germline V lookup: CDR1 LNHNV, CDR2 YYDKDF (reference sequence). The length of the CDR3 is 15 residues. With 0 bases removed from V and 6 bases from J, the gap between germline ends came to 15 bases. CDR3 nucleotides: TGTGCCACCAGCAGAGACTTCGGACGGGAATCCGAGCAGTACGTC. It translates to CATSRDFGRESEQYV.